The 5 T cell receptor beta chains in this list originate from one sample, sequenced in a study of early T cells in non-severe SARS-CoV-2 infection. MiXCR was run by TCRdb on the 5' RACE reads, yielding one entry per CDR3 protein. Of 64,000 or so distinct CDR3 sequences detected, about 10% appear once; the ten largest clones hold 2.5% to 3.5%. Sequenced material: whole blood, taken at baseline. The source of these receptors is an adult who was a healthcare worker with PCR-confirmed SARS-CoV-2 infection or an uninfected control (not recorded which).

The V gene is TRBV19, the J gene TRBJ1-4; D is undetermined. CDR3 size: 14 residues. Germline CDR1 LNHDA, CDR2 SQIVND (reference sequence). V lost 6 bases, J lost 3 bases, and 11 bases lay in between. The CDR3 sequence is CASSPSAANEKLFF. The CDR3 DNA reads TGTGCCAGTAGCCCCTCAGCCGCTAATGAAAAACTGTTTTTT.

This clonotype turned up a few times. The chain combines TRBV10-1 with TRBJ1-1, with 9 bases matching TRBD1. V gave up 7 bases and J gave up 4 bases; unmatched junction bases: 4. CDR1 is WNHNN, CDR2 SYGVQD, per germline (reference sequence). The CDR3 is 13 amino acids. The CDR3 DNA is TGCGCCAGCACCGGACAGGGGAGCACTGAAGCTTTCTTT. Residues: CASTGQGSTEAFF.

This clonotype was detected only a few times. The chain joins TRBV18 to TRBJ2-7; 8 bases map to TRBD1. Trimming removed 3 bases from V and 0 bases from J; junction bases left unmatched: 4. Germline V gives CDR1 KGHSH, CDR2 LQKENI. The CDR3 loop spans 15 amino acids. The CDR3 DNA sequence: TGTGCCAGCTCACCTCAGGGGGCCTACTCCTACGAGCAGTACTTC. It encodes CASSPQGAYSYEQYF.

The chain couples TRBV20-1 to TRBJ2-5; possibly TRBD1 or TRBD2 for D (5 bases each). CDR3 length: 17 amino acids. The germline V gene encodes CDR1 DFQATT and CDR2 SNEGSKA (reference sequence). The V end was cut by 0 bases, the J end by 4 bases, with 21 bases between. CDR3 sequence reads: CSARDPRAGRNRETQYF. The CDR3 nucleotides are TGCAGTGCTAGAGATCCGAGGGCAGGGAGAAACCGAGAGACCCAGTACTTC.

V gene TRBV11-2 combines with J gene TRBJ2-1; no definite D call. Germline V gene sequence: CDR1 SGHAT, CDR2 FQNNGV. V was cut by 3 bases and J by 8 bases, with 8 bases left in between. The CDR3 extends over 12 amino acids. DNA for the CDR3: TGTGCCAGCAGCTTTGAAGGCCATGAGCAGTTCTTC. Encoded protein: CASSFEGHEQFF.